Reported below is one T cell receptor (beta chain). Its antigen is unknown. This entry comes from a study of cytomegalovirus exposure and HLA in healthy donors. Between the trimmed V and J ends, which lost 6 bases and 4 bases, there was a span of 15 bases. CDR3 size: 15 residues. Germline-derived CDR1 and CDR2 are SNHLY and FYNNEI. General observations from the study: Reports state that TCR beta sequences accurately predicted most subjects' HLA-A and HLA-B alleles. Later work showed greater clonal expansion in HLA-associated TCR beta chains than in equally common others.

A multiplex PCR was run with 60 Vbeta primers and 13 Jbeta primers. Study processing details: Roughly 80 million unique TCR beta chains, 10 million to 14 million shared, were counted in a later analysis. The assay was immunoSEQ multiplex PCR, and TCRdb's table has in-frame clones only and misses some. V, J and clone size reflect that table, while D and trimming were determined from the DNA. Here the sample spans a few hundred thousand clones, over 75% being singletons. Sequences were obtained from PBMCs. The receptor comes from a girl under 10 years old in good health and CMV-seronegative. V is TRBV2 and J is TRBJ1-4; perhaps TRBD1 as D (6 bases). DNA for the CDR3: TGTGCCAGCAGCGCAGGACAGCAAATTAATGAAAAACTGTTTTTT. The encoded protein is CASSAGQQINEKLFF.